This passage covers 7 T cell receptor beta chains from one sample sequenced in a study of T cell responses to AZD1222 COVID-19 vaccine. Produced via immunoSEQ multiplex PCR; TCRdb's table is partial and in-frame only. Of some 96,000 clones in the sample, about 86% were seen once. This sample comprised peripheral blood, obtained on day 0 of AZD1222 vaccination. These TCRs come from an adult in good health.

This clone was recorded once. The genes are TRBV5-1 and TRBJ2-5; D is perhaps TRBD1 (5 bases). CDR3 size: 14 residues. Trimming removed 4 bases from V and 2 bases from J, with 12 bases in between. The germline gives CDR1 SGHRS, CDR2 YFSETQ. The DNA of the CDR3 is TGCGCCAGCAGCCAGAGACAGCGTCAAGAGACCCAGTACTTC. Protein: CASSQRQRQETQYF.

V is TRBV7-2 and J is TRBJ1-1; D is ambiguous. V lost 6 bases to trimming and J lost 1 base, with 9 bases between them. Germline values: CDR1 SGHTA, CDR2 FQGNSA. The CDR3 sequence is 13 residues long. The CDR3 loop is CASSVKGNTEAFF. CDR3 coding DNA: TGTGCCAGCAGTGTGAAGGGGAACACTGAAGCTTTCTTT.

The rearrangement joins TRBV9 to TRBJ2-3; 11 bases are shared with TRBD2. CDR1 SGDLS and CDR2 YYNGEE come from the germline V gene. This CDR3 has 15 residues. Trimming took 3 bases from V and 6 from J; bases not matched to a gene: 6. The CDR3 DNA reads TGTGCCAGCAGCGGTAGCGGGAGGGCGGGTGATACGCAGTATTTT. It translates to CASSGSGRAGDTQYF.

V usage is TRBV19 and J usage is TRBJ2-1; 9 nucleotides agree with TRBD2. The CDR3 has 14 residues. V shed 7 bases and J 3 bases; nucleotides not matched to a gene: 4. CDR1 and CDR2 (germline): LNHDA, SQIVND (reference sequence). The CDR3 loop is CASIGGRVYNEQFF. The CDR3 DNA sequence: TGTGCCAGTATTGGCGGGAGGGTCTACAATGAGCAGTTCTTC.

This sequence joins TRBV10-2 and TRBJ2-4, with 8 bases aligning to TRBD2. Germline values: CDR1 WSHSY, CDR2 SAAADI. The CDR3 runs 12 residues. Trimming removed 6 bases from V and 10 bases from J; junction bases left unmatched: 5. The CDR3, as DNA: TGCGCCAGCAGCGCGTCGGGGGGGATTCAGTACTTC. It specifies CASSASGGIQYF.

This sequence joins TRBV10-3 and TRBJ2-3; D is ambiguous. Trimming left V 8 bases short and J 0 bases short, with 6 bases between. The V gene's germline CDR1 is ENHRY and CDR2 SYGVKD. The length of the CDR3 is 12 residues. Here the CDR3 reads CAISTSTDTQYF. CDR3 nucleotides: TGTGCCATCTCAACTAGCACAGATACGCAGTATTTT.

V and J are TRBV13 and TRBJ2-1, with a weak D call TRBD1 (8 bases). The germline V gene encodes CDR1 PRHDT and CDR2 FYEKMQ (reference sequence). Trimming left V 3 bases short and J 7 bases short, with 22 bases between. This CDR3 is built from 17 residues. The CDR3 reads CASSLGSGQGARNEQFF. The CDR3 nucleotides read TGTGCCAGCAGCTTGGGTAGCGGGCAGGGGGCTCGGAATGAGCAGTTCTTC.